Listed here are 13 T cell receptor beta chains from one sample, sequenced in a study of CD8 T cells in Susac syndrome. RNA was extracted with the RNeasy kit, and a quantity of about 0.45 to 1 ug was reverse transcribed using random hexamers. One entry per CDR3 protein results from TCRdb running MiXCR on the immunoSEQ multiplex PCR reads. The sample lists hundreds of thousands of distinct CDR3 sequences, about 94% occurring once. Sample: CD8+ T cells from PBMCs. The receptor source for this set is a human donor with multiple sclerosis.

The V and J genes are TRBV2 and TRBJ2-3; 7 bases fit TRBD2. The CDR3 sequence is 16 residues long. Germline loops: CDR1 SNHLY, CDR2 FYNNEI. Losses at the gene ends were 3 bases for V and 0 bases for J; bases not matched to a gene: 6. CDR3 sequence: CASSDPLAVSTDTQYF. In DNA, the CDR3 is TGTGCCAGCAGTGACCCCCTAGCGGTTAGCACAGATACGCAGTATTTT.

The J gene is TRBJ2-7, the V gene TRBV2; possibly TRBD2 for D (5 bases). V lost 6 bases and J 3 bases, leaving 15 bases between the germline ends. The CDR3 length is 14 residues. The germline V gene encodes CDR1 SNHLY and CDR2 FYNNEI. Written as DNA, the CDR3 is TGTGCCAGCAGCGCATGGGAGATAAACTACGAGCAGTACTTC. Its translation is CASSAWEINYEQYF.

CDR3 sequence: CATPRTIGTDSLSTYGYTF. The CDR3 bases are TGTGCCACCCCTCGAACTATCGGGACAGACTCGTTAAGCACCTATGGCTACACCTTC. The V and J genes are TRBV19 and TRBJ1-2, with 7 bases lining up with TRBD1. The CDR3 runs 19 residues. Germline V gene data show CDR1 as LNHDA and CDR2 as SQIVND (reference sequence). V lost 10 bases and J lost 4; bases outside the gene matches: 27.

V gene TRBV12-3 or TRBV12-4 combines with J gene TRBJ1-1, with D hard to call. Trimming shortened V by 5 bases and J by 3 bases, and 4 bases separated the two germline ends. The CDR3 has 11 residues. CDR3 protein: CASSTDTEAFF. CDR3 coding DNA: TGTGCCAGCAGTACGGACACTGAAGCTTTCTTT.

The rearrangement joins TRBV20-1 to TRBJ2-1; 11 bases are a match to TRBD2. CDR1 and CDR2 from the germline V gene are DFQATT and SNEGSKA (reference sequence). This CDR3 has 15 amino acids. J gave up 4 bases and V 1 base, and 3 bases lay outside the gene matches. CDR3 DNA sequence: TGCAGTGCTAGAGGGACTAGCGGGTATTACAATGAGCAGTTCTTC. Protein: CSARGTSGYYNEQFF.

The genes are TRBV15 and TRBJ2-4; TRBD1 aligns across 10 bases. The germline CDR1 and CDR2 sequences are LNHNV and YYDKDF (reference sequence). With 4 bases clipped from V and 0 bases from J, the junction kept 3 bases outside the gene matches. This CDR3 is 16 amino acids long. The chain's CDR3 is CATSMGTGVAKNIQYF. CDR3 coding DNA: TGTGCCACCAGCATGGGGACAGGGGTAGCCAAAAACATTCAGTACTTC.

Details on this clonotype: One end of the junction varies from germline; a read error may be responsible. V is TRBV7-9 and J is TRBJ2-1; D call uncertain. CDR1 SEHNR and CDR2 FQNEAQ come from the germline V gene (reference sequence). The CDR3 spans 14 residues. The CDR3 loop reads CASSPRTRINKQFF. The CDR3, as DNA: TGTGCCAGCAGCCCACGCACCAGGATCAATAAGCAGTTCTTC.

This clonotype was found once. The chain has TRBV6-5 and TRBJ1-5; perhaps TRBD1 as D (5 bases). The CDR3 runs 14 residues. Trimming stripped 5 bases from V and 6 bases from J, with 14 bases between. Germline V gene sequence: CDR1 MNHEY, CDR2 SVGAGI. The CDR3 is CASSPWFGAQPQHF. The CDR3 DNA is TGTGCCAGCAGTCCTTGGTTCGGGGCTCAGCCCCAGCATTTT.

The chain carries TRBV30 and TRBJ2-7, with 9 nucleotides matching TRBD2. Germline V gene data show CDR1 as GTSNPN and CDR2 as SVGIG (reference sequence). V was pared by 1 base and J by 3 bases, with 1 base of the junction left unmatched. The CDR3 runs to 13 residues. CDR3 region: CAWSGTSVYEQYF. CDR3 bases: TGTGCCTGGAGTGGGACTAGCGTCTACGAGCAGTACTTC.

This clonotype was counted a single time. The chain combines TRBV10-3 with TRBJ2-3; D remains ambiguous. The CDR3 has 16 residues. V dropped 0 bases and J dropped 6 bases, with 16 bases sitting between them. From germline, CDR1 is ENHRY and CDR2 SYGVKD. CDR3 in amino acids: CAISESSPKFVDTQYF. The CDR3 nucleotides read TGTGCCATCAGTGAGTCTAGCCCCAAATTTGTCGATACGCAGTATTTT.

The J gene is TRBJ1-5, the V gene TRBV2; maybe TRBD1 (5 bases). The CDR3 contains 13 residues. V lost 3 bases and J 7 bases, leaving 10 bases between the germline ends. Germline CDR1 SNHLY, CDR2 FYNNEI. CDR3 bases: TGTGCCAGCAGTGAGGGGGGAAGCCAGCCCCAGCATTTT. Translated: CASSEGGSQPQHF. Complete variable domain (other parts from reference TRBV2 and TRBJ1-5): EPEVTQTPSHQVTQMGQEVILRCVPISNHLYFYWYRQILGQKVEFLVSFYNNEISEKSEIFDDQFSVERPDGSNFTLKIRSTKLEDSAMYFCASSEGGSQPQHFGDGTRLSIL.

CDR3 sequence reads: CASSLDPGGNEKLFF. The CDR3 DNA is TGTGCCAGCAGCTTGGATCCGGGAGGGAATGAAAAACTGTTTTTT. The V gene is TRBV5-6, the J gene TRBJ1-4, with D unclear. The length of the CDR3 is 15 residues. The V end was cut by 0 bases, the J end by 5 bases, with 11 bases between. Germline V gene sequence: CDR1 SGHDT, CDR2 YYEEEE.

The genes are TRBV13 and TRBJ2-7; 10 nucleotides align to TRBD1. The length of the CDR3 is 16 residues. The J segment lost 3 bases and the V segment lost 4 bases, leaving 9 bases of the junction unmatched. In germline, CDR1 is PRHDT, CDR2 FYEKMQ (reference sequence). CDR3 amino acids: CASSSAGTGVHYEQYF. The CDR3 region has the DNA TGTGCCAGCAGCTCGGCCGGGACAGGGGTTCACTACGAGCAGTACTTC.